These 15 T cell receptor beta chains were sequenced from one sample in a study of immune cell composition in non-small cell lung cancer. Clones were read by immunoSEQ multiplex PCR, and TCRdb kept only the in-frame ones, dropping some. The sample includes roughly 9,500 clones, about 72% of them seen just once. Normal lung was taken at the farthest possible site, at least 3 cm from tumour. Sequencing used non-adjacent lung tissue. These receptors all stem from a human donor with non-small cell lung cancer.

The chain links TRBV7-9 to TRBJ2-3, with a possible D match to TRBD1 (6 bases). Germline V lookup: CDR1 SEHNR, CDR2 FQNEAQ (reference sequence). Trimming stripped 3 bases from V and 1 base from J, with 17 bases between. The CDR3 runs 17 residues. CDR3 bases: TGTGCCAGCAGCTTCCAGGGGCCGTTGGAGGGCACAGATACGCAGTATTTT. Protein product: CASSFQGPLEGTDTQYF.

CDR3 in amino acids: CASSMSGVGTGELFF. The CDR3 coding sequence is TGTGCCAGTAGTATGTCGGGGGTGGGCACCGGGGAGCTGTTTTTT. The chain joins TRBV19 to TRBJ2-2; TRBD2 might be the D (6 bases). Germline V gene data show CDR1 as LNHDA and CDR2 as SQIVND (reference sequence). The CDR3 is 15 residues long. Trimming shortened V by 3 bases and J by 4 bases, and 12 bases separated the two germline ends.

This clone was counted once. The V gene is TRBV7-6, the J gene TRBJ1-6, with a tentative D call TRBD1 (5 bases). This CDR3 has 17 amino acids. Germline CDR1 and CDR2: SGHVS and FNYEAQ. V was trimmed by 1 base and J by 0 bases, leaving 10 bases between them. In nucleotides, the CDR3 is TGTGCCAGCAGCTTAGGAGGCGGGGGCTCCTATAATTCACCCCTCCACTTT. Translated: CASSLGGGGSYNSPLHF.

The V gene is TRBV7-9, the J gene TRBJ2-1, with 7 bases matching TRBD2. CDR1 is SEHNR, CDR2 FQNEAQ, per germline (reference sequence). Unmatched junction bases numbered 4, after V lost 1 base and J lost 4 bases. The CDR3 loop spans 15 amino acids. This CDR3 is CASSLGLAEYNEQFF. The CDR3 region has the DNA TGTGCCAGCAGCTTAGGGCTAGCGGAATACAATGAGCAGTTCTTC. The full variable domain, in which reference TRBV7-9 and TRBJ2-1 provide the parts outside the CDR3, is DTGVSQNPRHKITKRGQNVTFRCDPISEHNRLYWYRQTLGQGPEFLTYFQNEAQLEKSRLLSDRFSAERPKGSFSTLEIQRTEQGDSAMYLCASSLGLAEYNEQFFGPGTRLTVL.

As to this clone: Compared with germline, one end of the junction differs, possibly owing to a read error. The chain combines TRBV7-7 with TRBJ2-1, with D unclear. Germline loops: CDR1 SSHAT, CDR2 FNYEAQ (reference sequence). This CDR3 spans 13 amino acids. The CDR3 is CASSPGRLSEQFF. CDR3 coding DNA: TGTGCTAGCAGCCCCGGCCGGCTAAGTGAGCAGTTCTTC.

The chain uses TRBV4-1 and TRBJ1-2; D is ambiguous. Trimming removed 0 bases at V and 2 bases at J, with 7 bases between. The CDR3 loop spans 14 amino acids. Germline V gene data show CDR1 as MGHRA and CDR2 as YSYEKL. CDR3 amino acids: CASSQDGGNYGYTF. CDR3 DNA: TGCGCCAGCAGCCAAGATGGAGGCAACTATGGCTACACCTTC.

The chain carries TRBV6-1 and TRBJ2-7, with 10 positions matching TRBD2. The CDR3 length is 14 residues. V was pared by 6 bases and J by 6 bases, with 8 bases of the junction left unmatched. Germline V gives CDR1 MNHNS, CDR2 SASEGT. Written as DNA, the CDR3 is TGTGCCAGCAGGGCAGCGGGAGGGAGTCGCGAGCAGTACTTC. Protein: CASRAAGGSREQYF.

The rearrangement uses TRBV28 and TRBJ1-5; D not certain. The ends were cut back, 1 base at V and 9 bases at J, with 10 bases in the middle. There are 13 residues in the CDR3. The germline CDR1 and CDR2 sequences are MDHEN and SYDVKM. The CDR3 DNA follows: TGTGCCAGCAGTTTATTCGGGGAATCGCCCCAGCATTTT. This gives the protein CASSLFGESPQHF.

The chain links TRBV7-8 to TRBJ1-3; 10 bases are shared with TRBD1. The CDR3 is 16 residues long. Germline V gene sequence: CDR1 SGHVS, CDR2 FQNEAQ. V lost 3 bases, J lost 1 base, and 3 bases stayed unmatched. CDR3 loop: CASSFGDRGSGNTIYF. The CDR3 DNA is TGTGCCAGCAGCTTCGGGGACAGGGGATCTGGAAACACCATATATTTT.

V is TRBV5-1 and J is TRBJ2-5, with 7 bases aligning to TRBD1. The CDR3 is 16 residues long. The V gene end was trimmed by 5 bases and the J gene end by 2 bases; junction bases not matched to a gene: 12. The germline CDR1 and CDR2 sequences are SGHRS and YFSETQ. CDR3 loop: CASSPGQSFEQETQYF. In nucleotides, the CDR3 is TGCGCCAGCAGTCCGGGACAGTCCTTTGAGCAAGAGACCCAGTACTTC.

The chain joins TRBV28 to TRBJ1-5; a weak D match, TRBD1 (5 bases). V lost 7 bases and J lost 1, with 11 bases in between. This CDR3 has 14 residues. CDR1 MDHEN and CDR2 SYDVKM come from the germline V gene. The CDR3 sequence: CASTGTGSNQPQHF. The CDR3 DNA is TGTGCCAGCACGGGGACGGGGAGCAATCAGCCCCAGCATTTT.

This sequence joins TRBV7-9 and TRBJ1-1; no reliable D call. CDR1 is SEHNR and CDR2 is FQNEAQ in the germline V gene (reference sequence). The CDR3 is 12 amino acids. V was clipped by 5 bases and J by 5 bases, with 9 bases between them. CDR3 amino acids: CASSPRDTEAFF. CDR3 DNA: TGTGCCAGCAGCCCCCGAGATACTGAAGCTTTCTTT.

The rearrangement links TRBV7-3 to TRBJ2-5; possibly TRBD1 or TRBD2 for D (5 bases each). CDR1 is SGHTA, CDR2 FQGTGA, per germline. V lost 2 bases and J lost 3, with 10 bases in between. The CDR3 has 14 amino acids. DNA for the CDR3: TGTGCCAGCAGCTTATCGGGGCAGAAAGAGACCCAGTACTTC. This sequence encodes CASSLSGQKETQYF.

CDR3: CASSPRDTGYEQYF. The DNA for the CDR3 is TGTGCCAGCAGTCCAAGGGACACGGGCTACGAGCAGTACTTC. The chain carries TRBV7-9 and TRBJ2-7, with D perhaps TRBD1 (6 bases). Germline V gene lookup returns CDR1 SEHNR and CDR2 FQNEAQ (reference sequence). Trimming shortened V by 6 bases and J by 3 bases, and 15 bases separated the two germline ends. The CDR3 contains 14 residues.

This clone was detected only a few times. The CDR3 DNA is TGTGCCATCGAGAGACTTGCCCCGAACACCGGGGAGCTGTTTTTT. It is translated as CAIERLAPNTGELFF. This chain joins TRBV6-1 and TRBJ2-2; unclear D gene. CDR1 MNHNS and CDR2 SASEGT come from the germline V gene. V lost 10 bases and J lost 0, with 15 bases in between. CDR3 length: 15 amino acids.